One and the same sample provided the 8 T cell receptor beta chains below, sequenced in a study of spatial heterogeneity in lung cancer. MiXCR, run by TCRdb on the 5' RACE reads, gives a single entry per CDR3 protein. This table holds 27,000 or so distinct CDR3 sequences, roughly 5.7% found once. Time point denoted: blood at routine non-recurrence follow-up after resection. The sample here was PBMCs, taken at follow-up. The receptors here all came from a female donor with early-stage non-small cell lung cancer.

In its sample, this clonotype was seen a few times. The chain links TRBV28 to TRBJ1-1, with 7 bases identical to TRBD1. V shed 3 bases and J 1 base; nucleotides not matched to a gene: 2. CDR1 MDHEN and CDR2 SYDVKM come from the germline V gene. There are 14 residues in the CDR3. Here the CDR3 DNA reads TGTGCCAGCAGTTTGGGACAGAAGAACACTGAAGCTTTCTTT. Protein product: CASSLGQKNTEAFF.

Many counts were recorded for this clonotype. The chain joins TRBV15 to TRBJ2-3; 7 bases are a match to TRBD1. V shed 0 bases and J 0 bases; nucleotides not matched to a gene: 3. Germline CDR1 and CDR2: LNHNV and YYDKDF (reference sequence). CDR3 size: 16 residues. CDR3 DNA sequence: TGTGCCACCAGCAGAGAGGGGACAGTTAGCACAGATACGCAGTATTTT. Translating it yields CATSREGTVSTDTQYF.

In its sample, this clonotype was seen many times. The chain uses TRBV7-2 and TRBJ2-3; TRBD2 aligns across 16 bases. The CDR3 totals 17 residues. Germline CDR1 is SGHTA and CDR2 is FQGNSA. V was clipped by 6 bases and J by 6 bases; unmatched bases: 9. CDR3 residues: CASRQGLAGGPRDTQYF. In nucleotides, the CDR3 is TGTGCCAGCAGACAGGGACTAGCGGGAGGGCCTAGGGATACGCAGTATTTT.

This clonotype was seen repeatedly, ten times or more. The chain's CDR3 is CASSYAPADGYTF. CDR3 coding DNA: TGTGCCAGCAGCTATGCCCCGGCCGATGGCTACACCTTC. The rearrangement joins TRBV7-2 to TRBJ1-2, with D unresolved. The V end was cut by 4 bases, the J end by 6 bases, with 12 bases between. The CDR3 contains 13 residues. CDR1 is SGHTA and CDR2 is FQGNSA in the germline V gene.

The chain uses TRBV6-5 and TRBJ1-1, with 9 bases aligning to TRBD1. CDR3 length: 11 amino acids. Germline V lookup: CDR1 MNHEY, CDR2 SVGAGI. V shed 10 bases, J shed 10 bases, and the junction held 7 bases outside the gene matches. The CDR3 DNA is TGTGCCACTTCCCAGGGACAGGGAGCTTTCTTT. This translates into CATSQGQGAFF.

This clonotype is medium-sized. The chain employs TRBV3-1 and TRBJ2-5; D not certain. V lost 3 bases to trimming and J lost 5 bases, with 7 bases between them. This CDR3 has 12 amino acids. The V gene's germline CDR1 is LGHDT and CDR2 YNNKEL (reference sequence). The CDR3 loop reads CASSQGQETQYF. As DNA, the CDR3 is TGTGCCAGCAGCCAGGGCCAGGAGACCCAGTACTTC.

This clonotype was counted many times. The V call is TRBV19, the J call TRBJ2-1, with D unclear. V dropped 4 bases and J dropped 9 bases, with 7 bases sitting between them. The V gene's germline CDR1 is LNHDA and CDR2 SQIVND (reference sequence). This CDR3 is built from 11 residues. CDR3 DNA sequence: TGTGCCAGTAGTACCCCGAGTGAGCAGTTCTTC. It codes for CASSTPSEQFF.

A few counts support this clonotype. The chain joins TRBV28 to TRBJ1-3; D is perhaps TRBD1 (5 bases). V was pared by 6 bases and J by 2 bases, with 5 bases between. Germline CDR1 and CDR2: MDHEN and SYDVKM. CDR3 length equals 12 residues. This CDR3 is CASRGPGNTIYF. The CDR3 DNA reads as TGTGCCAGCAGGGGGCCTGGAAACACCATATATTTT.